Listed below are T cell receptor beta chains from one sample, sequenced in a study of radiotherapy plus CTLA-4 blockade in lung cancer. Clones were sequenced by immunoSEQ multiplex PCR, and TCRdb holds only the in-frame ones, with some missing. The table has about 49,000 clones, approximately 79% seen once. The source material was peripheral blood, sampled from a patient treated with radiotherapy plus ipilimumab. These receptors were taken from a human donor with non-small cell lung cancer who had stable disease on radiotherapy plus ipilimumab. CDR3s include the opening cysteine and the closing phenylalanine or tryptophan. The D gene is left open where the match is weak. Clone size is given for some rows only: seen once, a few or many times, or a class if the clone is expanded.

D,size,J,V,length,DNA,CDR3
-,few,TRBJ2-2,TRBV5-1,14,TGCGCCAGCAGCTTGGCGACTGGTCTCGGGGAGCTGTTTTTT,CASSLATGLGELFF
-,-,TRBJ1-3,TRBV29-1,11,TGCAGCGCCGACTCTGGAAACACCATATATTTT,CSADSGNTIYF
-,-,TRBJ1-2,TRBV27,13,TGTGCCAGCTCGAGACTGGACGGGTATGGCTACACCTTC,CASSRLDGYGYTF
TRBD1,-,TRBJ2-2,TRBV5-1,16,TGCGCCAGCAGCCCGAGGACAGGGGGGAACACCGGGGAGCTCTTTTTT,CASSPRTGGNTGELFF
-,once,TRBJ1-4,TRBV6-5,13,TGTGCCAGCCGGGCCCCCACTAATGAAAAACTGTTTTTT,CASRAPTNEKLFF
TRBD1,-,TRBJ1-1,TRBV7-9,13,TGTGCCAGCAGCGACAGACAGGGGGCTGAAGCTTTCTTT,CASSDRQGAEAFF
-,-,TRBJ2-1,TRBV11-2,17,TGTGCCAGCAGCTTAGATCAAATAACCCGCTCCTACAATGAGCAGTTCTTC,CASSLDQITRSYNEQFF
TRBD1,-,TRBJ1-6,TRBV28,16,TGTGCCAGCAGTTACCGGGACAGGGTACCAATTCAACCCCTCCACTTT,CASSYRDRVPIQPLHF
TRBD1,-,TRBJ1-5,TRBV18,15,TGTGCCAGCTCACTTGGGACAGGGGGAGGGCAGCCCCAGCATTTT,CASSLGTGGGQPQHF
-,-,TRBJ1-4,TRBV29-1,13,TGCAGCGTCCCCGGGGCAACTAATGAAAAACTGTTTTTT,CSVPGATNEKLFF
TRBD1,-,TRBJ1-2,TRBV7-3,15,TGTGCCAGCAGCTTAGATTCACGGACAGGGGATGGCTACACCTTC,CASSLDSRTGDGYTF
-,-,TRBJ1-6,TRBV10-1,16,TGCGCCAGCAGTGAGTCTGTGTCCCGGATCTATTCACCCCTCCACTTT,CASSESVSRIYSPLHF
-,few,TRBJ1-2,TRBV9,13,TGTGCCAGCAGCGAACAGGGATTGGATGGCTACACCTTC,CASSEQGLDGYTF
-,-,TRBJ1-1,TRBV28,13,TGTGCCAGCATGGGGTTAGGGACCACTGAAGCTTTCTTT,CASMGLGTTEAFF
-,once,TRBJ2-5,TRBV7-2,13,TGTGCCAGCAGCCCCGACCACCAAGAGACCCAGTACTTC,CASSPDHQETQYF
TRBD1,-,TRBJ1-2,TRBV18,14,TGTGCCAGCTCTCTGGACAGGGGGGACTATGGCTACACCTTC,CASSLDRGDYGYTF
-,few,TRBJ2-7,TRBV7-9,14,TGTGCCAGCAGCTCACGACCCACCTCAGACGGGCAGTACTTC,CASSSRPTSDGQYF
-,-,TRBJ1-6,TRBV4-3,13,TGCGCCAGCAGCCCAGCGGGCCATTCACCCCTCCACTTT,CASSPAGHSPLHF
-,-,TRBJ1-2,TRBV2,15,TGTGCCAGCAGTGAAGGGCGGGCAGGGAGGAGTGGCTACACCTTC,CASSEGRAGRSGYTF
-,few,TRBJ2-2,TRBV28,13,TGTGCCAGCAGGGCTCAGGGTTCGGGGGAGCTGTTTTTT,CASRAQGSGELFF
-,-,TRBJ1-5,TRBV5-6,16,TGTGCCAGCAGCTTGGGGGCGGGACGCAGCAATCAGCCCCAGCATTTT,CASSLGAGRSNQPQHF
-,once,TRBJ2-3,TRBV9,17,TGTGCCAGCAGCGTTAACGGACAGCTCCCTAGCACAGATACGCAGTATTTT,CASSVNGQLPSTDTQYF
-,-,TRBJ1-1,TRBV5-1,14,TGCGCCAGCAGCCCGGGACCGACGAACACTGAAGCTTTCTTT,CASSPGPTNTEAFF
-,-,TRBJ1-2,TRBV4-2,16,TGTGCCAGCAGCCAAGATCCCGGGGAGCGGGGCTCCGGCTACACCTTC,CASSQDPGERGSGYTF
TRBD1,-,TRBJ2-3,TRBV6-1,15,TGTGCCAGCAGAGGGACAGGGGCTAGCACAGATACGCAGTATTTT,CASRGTGASTDTQYF
TRBD1,-,TRBJ2-7,TRBV29-1,14,TGCAGCGTGACCGTCGGGACAGGGACTCAAGAGCAGTACTTC,CSVTVGTGTQEQYF
-,few,TRBJ1-1,TRBV4-1,14,TGCGCCAGCAGCCCCCCGGGGGGGCAGAATAAAGCTTTCTTT,CASSPPGGQNKAFF
TRBD1,once,TRBJ1-1,TRBV7-9,12,TGTGCCAGCAGCCTAACAGGGGAAGGAGCTTTCTTT,CASSLTGEGAFF
-,few,TRBJ2-1,TRBV6-1,15,TGTGCCAGCAGTGATGTCCTAGCCGGGAGCGATGAGCAGTTCTTC,CASSDVLAGSDEQFF